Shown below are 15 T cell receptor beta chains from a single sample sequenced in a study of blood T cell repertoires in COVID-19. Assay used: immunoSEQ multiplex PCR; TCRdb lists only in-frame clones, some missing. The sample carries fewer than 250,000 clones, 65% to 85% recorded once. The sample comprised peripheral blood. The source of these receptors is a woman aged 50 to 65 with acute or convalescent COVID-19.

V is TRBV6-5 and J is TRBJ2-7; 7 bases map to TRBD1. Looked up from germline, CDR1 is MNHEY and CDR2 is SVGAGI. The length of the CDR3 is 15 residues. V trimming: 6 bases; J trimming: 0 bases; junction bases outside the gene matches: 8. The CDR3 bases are TGTGCCAGCAGCACCGGGACAGATTCCTCCTACGAGCAGTACTTC. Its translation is CASSTGTDSSYEQYF.

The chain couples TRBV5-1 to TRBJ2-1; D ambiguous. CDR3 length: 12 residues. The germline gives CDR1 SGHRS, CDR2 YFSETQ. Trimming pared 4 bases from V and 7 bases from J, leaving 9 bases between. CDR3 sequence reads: CASSLGTNEQFF. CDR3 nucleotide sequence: TGCGCCAGCAGCCTAGGTACGAATGAGCAGTTCTTC.

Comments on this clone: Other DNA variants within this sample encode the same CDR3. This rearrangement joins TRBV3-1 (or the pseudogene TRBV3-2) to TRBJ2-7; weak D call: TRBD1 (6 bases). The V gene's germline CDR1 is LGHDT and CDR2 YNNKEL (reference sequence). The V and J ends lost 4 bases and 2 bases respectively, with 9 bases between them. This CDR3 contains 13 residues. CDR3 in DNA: TGTGCCAGCAGCCCGACAGGCCCCTACGAGCAGTACTTC. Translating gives CASSPTGPYEQYF.

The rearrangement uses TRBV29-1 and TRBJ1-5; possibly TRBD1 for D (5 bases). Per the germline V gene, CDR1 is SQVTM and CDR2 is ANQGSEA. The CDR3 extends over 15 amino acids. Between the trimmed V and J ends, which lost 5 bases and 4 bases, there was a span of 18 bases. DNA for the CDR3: TGCAGCGTTCTCCTCGGTAGGGGCCCTAATCAGCCCCAGCATTTT. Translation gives CSVLLGRGPNQPQHF. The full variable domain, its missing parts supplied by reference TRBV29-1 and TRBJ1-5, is SAVISQKPSRDICQRGTSLTIQCQVDSQVTMMFWYRQQPGQSLTLIATANQGSEATYESGFVIDKFPISRPNLTFSTLTVSNMSPEDSSIYLCSVLLGRGPNQPQHFGDGTRLSIL.

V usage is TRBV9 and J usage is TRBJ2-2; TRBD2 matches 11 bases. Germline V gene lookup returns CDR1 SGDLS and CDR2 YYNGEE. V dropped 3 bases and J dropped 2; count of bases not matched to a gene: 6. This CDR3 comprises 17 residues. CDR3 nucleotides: TGTGCCAGCAGCGATACTAGCGGGAGCGGCAACACCGGGGAGCTGTTTTTT. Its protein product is CASSDTSGSGNTGELFF.

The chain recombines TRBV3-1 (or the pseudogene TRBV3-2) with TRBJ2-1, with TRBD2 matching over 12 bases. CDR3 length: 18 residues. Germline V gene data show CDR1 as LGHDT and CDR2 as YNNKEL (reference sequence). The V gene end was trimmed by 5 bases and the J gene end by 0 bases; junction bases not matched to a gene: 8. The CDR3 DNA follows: TGTGCCAGCAGCGGCACTAGCGGGAGGCGGAGCTCCTACAATGAGCAGTTCTTC. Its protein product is CASSGTSGRRSSYNEQFF.

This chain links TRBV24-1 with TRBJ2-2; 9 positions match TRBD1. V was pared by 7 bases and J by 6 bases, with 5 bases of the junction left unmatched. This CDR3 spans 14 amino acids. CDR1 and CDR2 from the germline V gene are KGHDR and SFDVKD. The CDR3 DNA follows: TGTGCCACCAGATCTGGACAGGGGTCCGGGGAGCTGTTTTTT. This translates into CATRSGQGSGELFF.

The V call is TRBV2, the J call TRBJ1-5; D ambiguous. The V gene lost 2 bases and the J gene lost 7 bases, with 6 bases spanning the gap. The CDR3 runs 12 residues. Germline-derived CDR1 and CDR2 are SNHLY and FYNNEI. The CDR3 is CASSELAQPQHF. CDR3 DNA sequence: TGTGCCAGCAGTGAATTGGCCCAGCCCCAGCATTTT.

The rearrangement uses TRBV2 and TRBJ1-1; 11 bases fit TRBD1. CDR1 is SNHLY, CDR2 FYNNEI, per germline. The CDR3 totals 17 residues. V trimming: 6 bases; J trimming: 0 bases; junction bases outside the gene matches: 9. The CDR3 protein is CASSAPGQGALNTEAFF. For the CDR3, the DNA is TGTGCCAGCAGCGCACCCGGACAGGGGGCCTTGAACACTGAAGCTTTCTTT.

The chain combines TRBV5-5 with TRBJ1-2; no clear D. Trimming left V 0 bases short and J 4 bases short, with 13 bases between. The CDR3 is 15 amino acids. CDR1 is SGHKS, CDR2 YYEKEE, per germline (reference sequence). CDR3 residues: CASSLDSAFGYGYTF. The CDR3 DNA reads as TGTGCCAGCAGCTTGGATAGTGCGTTCGGCTATGGCTACACCTTC.

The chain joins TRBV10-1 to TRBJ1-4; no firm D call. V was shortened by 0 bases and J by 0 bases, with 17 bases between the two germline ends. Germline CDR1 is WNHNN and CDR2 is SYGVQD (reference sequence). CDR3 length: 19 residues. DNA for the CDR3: TGCGCCAGCAGTGAGTCGAGGATGATACCGGGGTCAACTAATGAAAAACTGTTTTTT. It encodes CASSESRMIPGSTNEKLFF.

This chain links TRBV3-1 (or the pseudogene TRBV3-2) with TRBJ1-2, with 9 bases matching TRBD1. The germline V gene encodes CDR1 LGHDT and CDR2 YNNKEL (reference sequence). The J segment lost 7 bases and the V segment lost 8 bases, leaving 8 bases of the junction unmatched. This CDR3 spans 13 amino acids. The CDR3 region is CASGGGQGGGYTF. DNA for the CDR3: TGTGCCAGCGGGGGGGGACAGGGAGGTGGCTACACCTTC.

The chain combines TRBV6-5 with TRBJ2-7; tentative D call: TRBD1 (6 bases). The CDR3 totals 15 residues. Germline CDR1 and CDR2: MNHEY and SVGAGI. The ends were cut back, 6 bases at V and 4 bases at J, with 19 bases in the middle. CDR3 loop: CASRFPGQGGYEQYF. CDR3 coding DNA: TGTGCCAGCAGATTCCCGGGACAAGGCGGTTACGAGCAGTACTTC.

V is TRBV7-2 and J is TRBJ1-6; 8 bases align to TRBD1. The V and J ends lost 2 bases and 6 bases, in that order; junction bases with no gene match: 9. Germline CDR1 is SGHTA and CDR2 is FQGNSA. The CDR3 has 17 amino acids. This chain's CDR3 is CASSLRGQGAGNSPLHF. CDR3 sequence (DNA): TGTGCCAGCAGCTTAAGGGGCCAGGGGGCTGGTAATTCACCCCTCCACTTT.

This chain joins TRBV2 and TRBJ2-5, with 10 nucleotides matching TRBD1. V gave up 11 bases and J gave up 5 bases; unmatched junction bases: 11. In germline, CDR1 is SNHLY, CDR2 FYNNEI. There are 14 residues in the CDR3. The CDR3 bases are TGTGCCGCTCAGAGACAGGGGGCAGGGGAGACCCAGTACTTC. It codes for CAAQRQGAGETQYF.